These 28 T cell receptor beta chains share one sample of origin, sequenced in a study of shared clonotypes between healthy human individuals. The assay was immunoSEQ multiplex PCR, and TCRdb's table has in-frame clones only and misses some. The sample consists of over 100,000 clones, 68% of them appearing once. Sequenced sample: memory CD8+ T cells sorted from blood. The subset denotes: CD45RO+ cells pooled with CCR7-negative TemRA cells. The receptor source for this set is a woman between 25 and 40 years old in good health.

The CDR3 sequence is CASSQGAGASYEQYF. CDR3 sequence (DNA): TGCGCCAGCAGCCAAGGAGCGGGAGCCTCCTACGAGCAGTACTTC. J is TRBJ2-7 and V is TRBV4-1, with 8 bases that match TRBD2. The trim removed 1 base at V and 0 bases at J, leaving 2 bases unmatched. The CDR3 is made up of 15 amino acids. Germline V gives CDR1 MGHRA, CDR2 YSYEKL.

The chain carries TRBV11-2 and TRBJ2-1, with 9 bases identical to TRBD1. CDR3 length equals 14 residues. Germline values: CDR1 SGHAT, CDR2 FQNNGV. After removal of 4 bases from V and 3 bases from J, the junction contained 1 base not matched to a gene. The CDR3 bases are TGTGCCAGCAGCTGGACAGGGGACTACAATGAGCAGTTCTTC. Translating gives CASSWTGDYNEQFF.

The V and J genes are TRBV2 and TRBJ2-5; 9 bases align to TRBD2. Germline CDR1 and CDR2: SNHLY and FYNNEI. The V gene end was trimmed by 6 bases and the J gene end by 5 bases; junction bases not matched to a gene: 13. The length of the CDR3 is 16 residues. The DNA of the CDR3 is TGTGCCAGCAGCGTAAAGATAGCGGGAGTACACGAGACCCAGTACTTC. Translating gives CASSVKIAGVHETQYF.

This clone was counted a few times. The chain employs TRBV5-4 and TRBJ2-3; D possibly corresponds to TRBD2 (5 bases). The CDR3 sequence is 13 residues long. V dropped 0 bases and J dropped 8 bases, with 10 bases sitting between them. Looked up from germline, CDR1 is SGHNT and CDR2 is YYREEE (reference sequence). This CDR3 is CASSLDHAGTQYF. For the CDR3, the DNA is TGTGCCAGCAGCTTGGATCATGCGGGTACGCAGTATTTT.

CDR3 sequence reads: CASSGQLIDTQYF. CDR3 coding DNA: TGTGCCAGCAGTGGCCAACTCATAGATACGCAGTATTTT. J is TRBJ2-3 and V is TRBV2, with D uncertain. The germline gives CDR1 SNHLY, CDR2 FYNNEI. The CDR3 is 13 amino acids. V lost 4 bases to trimming and J lost 5 bases, with 10 bases between them.

Many counts were recorded for this clone. The chain recombines TRBV7-7 with TRBJ2-3; 7 bases fit TRBD1. The CDR3 length is 13 residues. J was trimmed by 6 bases and V by 1 base; bases with no gene match: 1. Germline-derived CDR1 and CDR2 are SSHAT and FNYEAQ (reference sequence). The CDR3 is CASSLGQGDTQYF. The CDR3 nucleotides are TGTGCCAGCAGCTTAGGACAGGGTGATACGCAGTATTTT. Full variable domain (rest looked up from reference TRBV7-7 and TRBJ2-3): GAGVSQSPRYKVTKRGQDVTLRCDPISSHATLYWYQQALGQGPEFLTYFNYEAQPDKSGLPSDRFSAERPEGSISTLTIQRTEQRDSAMYRCASSLGQGDTQYFGPGTRLTVL.

The chain recombines TRBV4-1 with TRBJ2-7; 7 bases are a match to TRBD2. Germline CDR1 and CDR2: MGHRA and YSYEKL. The CDR3 consists of 14 residues. Trimming took 3 bases from V and 3 from J; bases not matched to a gene: 5. The CDR3 spells CASSQLRDYYEQYF. In nucleotides, the CDR3 is TGCGCCAGCAGCCAGCTCCGGGACTACTACGAGCAGTACTTC.

In this sample, this clone turned up a few times. This sequence joins TRBV19 and TRBJ1-5; no firm D call. Trimming removed 6 bases at V and 1 base at J, with 10 bases between. The CDR3 sequence is 14 residues long. CDR1 and CDR2 (germline): LNHDA, SQIVND (reference sequence). CDR3 DNA: TGTGCCAGTAGCCTCTGGAGCAGCAATCAGCCCCAGCATTTT. Translation gives CASSLWSSNQPQHF.

This clone has more than one count but fewer than ten. The chain uses TRBV6-1 and TRBJ2-5; the D gene is possibly TRBD2 (5 bases). CDR1 is MNHNS, CDR2 SASEGT, per germline. Trimming left V 7 bases short and J 2 bases short, with 14 bases between. CDR3 size: 14 residues. CDR3: CASILSRDQETQYF. In DNA, the CDR3 is TGTGCCAGCATCCTCAGCCGGGATCAAGAGACCCAGTACTTC.

This rearrangement joins TRBV19 to TRBJ2-5; D may be TRBD1 (6 bases). V gave up 5 bases and J gave up 13 bases, with 23 bases separating them. The CDR3 sequence is 14 residues long. From germline, CDR1 is LNHDA and CDR2 SQIVND (reference sequence). Written as DNA, the CDR3 is TGTGCCAGTAGTGAGTATCCGGGACACGGAAACCGGTACTTC. Its protein product is CASSEYPGHGNRYF.

The genes are TRBV5-1 and TRBJ2-1; D unclear. The germline V and J ends were trimmed by 4 bases and 4 bases, with 9 bases remaining between them. CDR3 size: 13 residues. Per germline, CDR1 SGHRS and CDR2 YFSETQ. Here the CDR3 reads CASSLETYNEQFF. CDR3 DNA: TGCGCCAGCAGCCTCGAGACGTACAATGAGCAGTTCTTC.

In the case of this clone: Additional DNA sequences in this sample encode the identical CDR3. The rearrangement uses TRBV5-1 and TRBJ1-5; possible D gene TRBD1, 6 bases. This CDR3 spans 14 amino acids. Germline CDR1 reads SGHRS; CDR2 reads YFSETQ. V shed 0 bases and J shed 6 bases, with 10 bases lying between them. The CDR3 nucleotides are TGCGCCAGCAGCTTGGAAGGGGGAGGTCAGCCCCAGCATTTT. Translation gives CASSLEGGGQPQHF. Full variable domain (rest looked up from reference TRBV5-1 and TRBJ1-5): KAGVTQTPRYLIKTRGQQVTLSCSPISGHRSVSWYQQTPGQGLQFLFEYFSETQRNKGNFPGRFSGRQFSNSRSEMNVSTLELGDSALYLCASSLEGGGQPQHFGDGTRLSIL.

The chain joins TRBV5-6 to TRBJ2-1, with no clear D. The CDR3 spans 16 residues. V lost 2 bases and J 0 bases, leaving 12 bases between the germline ends. Germline CDR1 is SGHDT and CDR2 is YYEEEE. The CDR3 DNA follows: TGTGCCAGCAGCTTTTATACGCGTATCTCCTACAATGAGCAGTTCTTC. It codes for CASSFYTRISYNEQFF.

CDR3 nucleotides: TGTGCCAGCCTAATTCCTGGTTTTAATGAAGCTTTCTTT. Its translation is CASLIPGFNEAFF. The rearrangement uses TRBV5-5 and TRBJ1-1, with D unresolved. The V end lost 7 bases, the J end lost 7 bases, and 17 bases lay between the germline ends. The germline CDR1 and CDR2 sequences are SGHKS and YYEKEE (reference sequence). This CDR3 spans 13 amino acids.

This chain joins TRBV9 and TRBJ2-1; possibly TRBD1 for D (5 bases). The CDR3 spans 11 residues. V was pared by 0 bases and J by 10 bases, with 5 bases between. Germline CDR1 and CDR2: SGDLS and YYNGEE. CDR3 protein: CASSVAGEQFF. In DNA, the CDR3 is TGTGCCAGCAGCGTAGCAGGGGAGCAGTTCTTC.

The chain couples TRBV27 to TRBJ1-1, with TRBD1 as a possible D gene (6 bases). The V end lost 6 bases, the J end lost 4 bases, and 15 bases lay between the germline ends. This CDR3 comprises 14 residues. Looked up from germline, CDR1 is MNHEY and CDR2 is SMNVEV (reference sequence). The CDR3 spells CASSWGGAGTEAFF. The CDR3 DNA is TGTGCCAGCAGCTGGGGGGGGGCGGGCACTGAAGCTTTCTTT.

The gene calls are TRBV27 and TRBJ1-1, with a tentative D call TRBD1 (6 bases). Per germline, CDR1 MNHEY and CDR2 SMNVEV (reference sequence). V was clipped by 3 bases and J by 5 bases, with 13 bases between them. The CDR3 has 14 amino acids. CDR3 sequence reads: CASSLGGAGTEAFF. CDR3 in DNA: TGTGCCAGCAGTTTGGGGGGCGCGGGTACTGAAGCTTTCTTT.

This clone was observed a few times. The chain uses TRBV29-1 and TRBJ2-1; 7 nucleotides agree with TRBD2. V trimming: 8 bases; J trimming: 6 bases; junction bases outside the gene matches: 7. The CDR3 loop spans 12 amino acids. Germline values: CDR1 SQVTM, CDR2 ANQGSEA. CDR3 protein: CSPGGLTNEQFF. CDR3 sequence (DNA): TGCAGCCCGGGGGGTCTCACCAATGAGCAGTTCTTC.

V usage is TRBV6-5 and J usage is TRBJ2-2; the D is unclear. Germline values: CDR1 MNHEY, CDR2 SVGAGI. This CDR3 comprises 12 residues. Trimming pared 5 bases from V and 3 bases from J, leaving 4 bases between. The CDR3 DNA reads TGTGCCAGCAGTGCGTACACCGGGGAGCTGTTTTTT. Translation gives CASSAYTGELFF.

For the CDR3, the DNA is TGTGCCAGTAGTCCGTTCTCTCGAGGCAGCTTGAACACTGAAGCTTTCTTT. Its translation: CASSPFSRGSLNTEAFF. V and J are TRBV19 and TRBJ1-1; D uncertain. Deletions cut 5 bases from V and 0 bases from J, with 19 bases between. Germline V gene data show CDR1 as LNHDA and CDR2 as SQIVND (reference sequence). This CDR3 region has 17 residues.

This clone has only a few counts. The chain joins TRBV7-9 to TRBJ2-4; tentative D call: TRBD2 (6 bases). In germline, CDR1 is SEHNR, CDR2 FQNEAQ (reference sequence). The CDR3 spans 19 residues. V lost 4 bases and J 3 bases, leaving 25 bases between the germline ends. This CDR3 is CASSSPLTGSSPYKNIQYF. CDR3 in DNA: TGTGCCAGCAGCTCCCCCCTTACCGGGAGCTCCCCCTACAAAAACATTCAGTACTTC.

This clone is a singleton in its sample. This chain connects TRBV4-1 to TRBJ1-1, with D uncertain. From germline, CDR1 is MGHRA and CDR2 YSYEKL. This CDR3 region has 16 residues. Deletions cut 0 bases from V and 1 base from J, with 12 bases between. This chain's CDR3 is CASSQDIGLGNTEAFF. The CDR3 DNA reads TGCGCCAGCAGCCAAGATATCGGGCTTGGGAACACTGAAGCTTTCTTT.

This clone has a handful of counts. The genes are TRBV6-1 and TRBJ1-4; D call uncertain. The V gene lost 1 base and the J gene lost 2 bases, with 8 bases spanning the gap. Per the germline V gene, CDR1 is MNHNS and CDR2 is SASEGT. This CDR3 contains 15 residues. CDR3 region: CASSEGMGTNEKLFF. In nucleotides, the CDR3 is TGTGCCAGCAGTGAAGGGATGGGGACTAATGAAAAACTGTTTTTT.

This chain links TRBV4-1 with TRBJ1-2; D is undetermined. Germline assignment: CDR1 MGHRA and CDR2 YSYEKL. This CDR3 region has 15 residues. Trimming cost V 0 bases and J 5 bases, with 13 bases left between them. The CDR3 here is CASSQDWNLGYGYTF. In DNA form, the CDR3 reads TGCGCCAGCAGCCAAGATTGGAACTTGGGTTATGGCTACACCTTC.

This clone was counted many times. This same CDR3 is encoded by further DNA sequences in the sample. The V call is TRBV9, the J call TRBJ2-5, with 12 bases fitting TRBD2. The CDR3 consists of 15 residues. Trimming at V came to 1 base and at J to 4 bases, leaving 2 bases not matched to a gene. CDR1 SGDLS and CDR2 YYNGEE come from the germline V gene. The CDR3 is CASSVSLAGGETQYF. In nucleotides, the CDR3 is TGTGCCAGCAGCGTATCACTAGCGGGAGGAGAGACCCAGTACTTC.

The genes are TRBV2 and TRBJ1-2, with 8 nucleotides matching TRBD1. This CDR3 has 12 amino acids. Germline values: CDR1 SNHLY, CDR2 FYNNEI. Losses at the gene ends were 7 bases for V and 6 bases for J; bases not matched to a gene: 4. CDR3 sequence: CASTGQGHGYTF. The CDR3 DNA reads TGTGCCAGCACCGGACAGGGTCATGGCTACACCTTC.

The V and J genes are TRBV6-6 and TRBJ2-7; no clear D gene. Germline loops: CDR1 MNHNY, CDR2 SVGAGI (reference sequence). The CDR3 loop spans 14 amino acids. Between the trimmed V and J ends, which lost 2 bases and 3 bases, there was a span of 11 bases. The CDR3 DNA follows: TGTGCCAGCAGTTACCTCACGAGCTTCTACGAGCAGTACTTC. It specifies CASSYLTSFYEQYF.

This chain uses TRBV11-2 with TRBJ2-1; 15 bases line up with TRBD2. V lost 5 bases and J lost 5; bases outside the gene matches: 4. The CDR3 is 16 residues long. The germline gives CDR1 SGHAT, CDR2 FQNNGV. CDR3 sequence: CASSGRTSGRDNEQFF. The CDR3 nucleotides read TGTGCCAGCAGCGGCAGGACTAGCGGGAGGGACAATGAGCAGTTCTTC.